The rows below give T cell receptor beta chains drawn from one sample of a study of T cells in Graves' hyperthyroidism and ophthalmopathy. Using its own MiXCR run on the multiplex PCR reads, TCRdb lists one record per CDR3 protein. The sample includes about 400,000 distinct CDR3 sequences, around 14% of them seen just once. The sequencing sample was made of blood. These receptors came from a woman aged 18-30 years with Graves' hyperthyroidism. Both conserved end residues are part of each CDR3.

cdr3_aa j_call cdr3_length v_call
CASSLRVWHEQYF TRBJ2-7 13 TRBV13
CASSPGLAQYF TRBJ2-3 11 TRBV12-3/TRBV12-4
CASRDRDYGYTF TRBJ1-2 12 TRBV12-3/TRBV12-4
CSASHQRGRNEQFF TRBJ2-1 14 TRBV20-1
CASRTFSGRAGGEPFF TRBJ2-2 16 TRBV2
CSGQGVKEKLFF TRBJ1-4 12 TRBV29-1
CASSQGPRGGYTF TRBJ1-2 13 TRBV5-5
CASSQGPNSGIAYEQYF TRBJ2-7 17 TRBV4-2
CATSYAREQFF TRBJ2-1 11 TRBV12-3/TRBV12-4
CASSLEGVVGELFF TRBJ2-2 14 TRBV11-2
CASSLGLRGLEQFF TRBJ2-1 14 TRBV28
CASSTQGAPTEAFF TRBJ1-1 14 TRBV12-3/TRBV12-4
CASTSGGGNEQFF TRBJ2-1 13 TRBV25-1
CSARAQGGVDIQYF TRBJ2-4 14 TRBV20-1
CASRYSGTGPGNTIYF TRBJ1-3 16 TRBV5-1
CASSLDSMTYEQYF TRBJ2-7 14 TRBV5-4
CASSEFRGSGANVLTF TRBJ2-6 16 TRBV25-1
CASSLREPRGRTGGLLAGEQYF TRBJ2-7 22 TRBV7-2
CSAQEGTGSSYEQYF TRBJ2-7 15 TRBV29-1
CASSQLAGGLAGELFF TRBJ2-2 16 TRBV14
CASSPPGGLGNEQFF TRBJ2-1 15 TRBV28
CASSLYTGSGANVLTF TRBJ2-6 16 TRBV6-2/TRBV6-3
CASTTQGAWRTGELFF TRBJ2-2 16 TRBV7-9
CAGSQVPSGRSTDTQYF TRBJ2-3 17 TRBV4-3
CASSQSSGWTGELFF TRBJ2-2 15 TRBV3-1
CASSATGLAGGPGYEQYF TRBJ2-7 18 TRBV6-1
CASSPPDRYYEQYF TRBJ2-7 14 TRBV27
CASREYIADTQYF TRBJ2-3 13 TRBV7-2
CASSLVVAKNIQYF TRBJ2-4 14 TRBV12-3/TRBV12-4
CASSGLMNTEAFF TRBJ1-1 13 TRBV6-2/TRBV6-3
CASSKTGVNEQFF TRBJ2-1 13 TRBV19
CASSLAWDPRNEQYF TRBJ2-7 15 TRBV7-2
CAWNRGPYEQYF TRBJ2-7 12 TRBV30
CATTSGVNTEAFF TRBJ1-1 13 TRBV24-1
CASSFQGGDSSIEQYF TRBJ2-7 16 TRBV7-2
CASSFRSRGLRVHEQYF TRBJ2-7 17 TRBV7-2
CASSAGNYNEKLFF TRBJ1-4 14 TRBV9
CASSLRWDTEAFF TRBJ1-1 13 TRBV28
CASSLAEGAPQHF TRBJ1-5 13 TRBV11-1
CASSVRDIISTDTQYF TRBJ2-3 16 TRBV9
CSARDWEEEQFF TRBJ2-1 12 TRBV20-1
CASSPRGRLAGNSYEQYF TRBJ2-7 18 TRBV4-3
CASRAGASPLHF TRBJ1-6 12 TRBV13
CASSTGTSFVGTDTQYF TRBJ2-3 17 TRBV6-2/TRBV6-3
CASSSPILRRVGNEQFF TRBJ2-1 17 TRBV7-2
CASSEFRRSTQETQYF TRBJ2-5 16 TRBV25-1
CATSELAGGNNEQFF TRBJ2-1 15 TRBV24-1
CASRSLDNRKQYF TRBJ2-7 13 TRBV28
CASQGYRGDTGELFF TRBJ2-2 15 TRBV12-3/TRBV12-4
CSGSGADTQYF TRBJ2-3 11 TRBV7-9
CASSQVIAGGVTDTQYF TRBJ2-3 17 TRBV3-1
CATSGGDRAIYEQYF TRBJ2-7 15 TRBV24-1
CASSSRDWDQPQHF TRBJ1-5 14 TRBV6-2/TRBV6-3
CASSLGKTSGGPREQFF TRBJ2-1 17 TRBV12-3/TRBV12-4
CASSQDHFGNEKLFF TRBJ1-4 15 TRBV4-1